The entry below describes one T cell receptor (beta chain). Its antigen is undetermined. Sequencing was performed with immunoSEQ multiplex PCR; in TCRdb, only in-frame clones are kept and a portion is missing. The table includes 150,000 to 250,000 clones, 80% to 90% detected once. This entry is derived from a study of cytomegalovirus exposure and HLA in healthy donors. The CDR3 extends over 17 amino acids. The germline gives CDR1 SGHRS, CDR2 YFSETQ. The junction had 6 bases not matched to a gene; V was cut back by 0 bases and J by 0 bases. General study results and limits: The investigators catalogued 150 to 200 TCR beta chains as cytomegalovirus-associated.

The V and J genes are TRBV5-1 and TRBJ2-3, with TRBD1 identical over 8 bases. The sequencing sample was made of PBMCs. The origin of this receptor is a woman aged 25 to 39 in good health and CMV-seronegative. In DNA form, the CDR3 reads TGCGCCAGCAGCTTGGGCTACCGGGACAGGAGCACAGATACGCAGTATTTT. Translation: CASSLGYRDRSTDTQYF.